These 31 T cell receptor beta chains originate from one sample sequenced in a study of T cells in Graves' hyperthyroidism and ophthalmopathy. RNA transcripts gave rise to amplified TCR beta CDR3 regions. In the first-round RT-PCR of the TCR CDR3, the HTBI primer set was used. TCRdb fed the multiplex PCR reads into MiXCR, producing one record per CDR3 protein. The table includes roughly 380,000 distinct CDR3 sequences, around 18% detected once. The specimen was blood. Receptor source: a woman aged 40 to 50 with Graves' ophthalmopathy.

V and J are TRBV20-1 and TRBJ2-5, with 8 bases lining up with TRBD2. Germline V gene lookup returns CDR1 DFQATT and CDR2 SNEGSKA (reference sequence). The trim removed 6 bases at V and 2 bases at J, leaving 14 bases unmatched. This CDR3 is built from 16 residues. The CDR3, as DNA: TGCAGTGCCCTCCAGCGAGGGACTAGAAGTCAAGAGACCCAGTACTTC. Translation gives CSALQRGTRSQETQYF.

The sample holds many counts of this clonotype. The chain links TRBV28 to TRBJ1-1; no clear D gene. Germline V gene sequence: CDR1 MDHEN, CDR2 SYDVKM. V lost 10 bases and J 8 bases, leaving 11 bases between the germline ends. The CDR3 has 10 residues. The CDR3 nucleotides are TGTGCCACTGGAAAACGAGAAGCTTTCTTT. Its translation is CATGKREAFF.

This clonotype was counted ten times or more. The chain joins TRBV5-1 to TRBJ2-1; no firm D call. The CDR3 covers 13 residues. Looked up from germline, CDR1 is SGHRS and CDR2 is YFSETQ. V was pared by 1 base and J by 0 bases, with 2 bases between. CDR3 residues: CASSLSSYNEQFF. DNA of the CDR3: TGCGCCAGCAGCTTGAGCTCCTACAATGAGCAGTTCTTC. Based on the CDR3 plus reference TRBV5-1 and TRBJ2-1, the full variable domain is KAGVTQTPRYLIKTRGQQVTLSCSPISGHRSVSWYQQTPGQGLQFLFEYFSETQRNKGNFPGRFSGRQFSNSRSEMNVSTLELGDSALYLCASSLSSYNEQFFGPGTRLTVL.

This clonotype showed up many times. This chain uses TRBV28 with TRBJ2-5; 10 nucleotides match TRBD1. CDR3 length equals 15 residues. Germline loops: CDR1 MDHEN, CDR2 SYDVKM. With 7 bases clipped from V and 3 bases from J, the junction kept 8 bases outside the gene matches. CDR3 in DNA: TGTGCCAGCATTTCCGTTGGACAGGGGGAAGAGACCCAGTACTTC. It specifies CASISVGQGEETQYF.

This clonotype has a count of ten or more. The chain employs TRBV20-1 and TRBJ2-4; 7 bases fit TRBD2. Per germline, CDR1 DFQATT and CDR2 SNEGSKA (reference sequence). This CDR3 has 15 residues. V shed 3 bases and J 0 bases; nucleotides not matched to a gene: 5. For the CDR3, the DNA is TGCAGTGCTAGCGGACTAGAACTAGCCAAAAACATTCAGTACTTC. This gives the protein CSASGLELAKNIQYF.

This clonotype was recorded many times. The chain is built from TRBV27 and TRBJ2-7, with 9 bases identical to TRBD2. V trimming: 3 bases; J trimming: 2 bases; junction bases outside the gene matches: 11. Germline-derived CDR1 and CDR2 are MNHEY and SMNVEV (reference sequence). CDR3 length equals 17 residues. The CDR3 DNA is TGTGCCAGCAGTTTCCGCCCAGGGGTAGCGGGAGCCTACGAGCAGTACTTC. It is translated as CASSFRPGVAGAYEQYF.

This clonotype was observed once. The chain combines TRBV6-1 with TRBJ1-1, with D unclear. The V gene lost 5 bases and the J gene lost 3 bases, with 13 bases spanning the gap. The CDR3 consists of 14 residues. Germline CDR1 and CDR2: MNHNS and SASEGT. Written as DNA, the CDR3 is TGTGCCAGCAGTACCGGACGGCGGGACACTGAAGCTTTCTTT. The encoded protein is CASSTGRRDTEAFF.

The table lists this clonotype with many counts. The chain recombines TRBV12-3 or TRBV12-4 with TRBJ1-5; 9 nucleotides match TRBD1. This CDR3 has 16 residues. With 1 base clipped from V and 5 bases from J, the junction kept 6 bases outside the gene matches. The CDR3 sequence: CASSLGDRVVDQPQHF. The CDR3 DNA reads as TGTGCCAGCAGTTTAGGGGACAGGGTGGTGGATCAGCCCCAGCATTTT.

This clonotype has a count of ten or more. V usage is TRBV28 and J usage is TRBJ2-4, with D unclear. Deletions cut 4 bases from V and 9 bases from J, with 13 bases between. This CDR3 comprises 13 residues. Germline V gene lookup returns CDR1 MDHEN and CDR2 SYDVKM. The CDR3 DNA reads TGTGCCAGCAGTTCCCGGACCCTAGGCATTCAGTACTTC. Amino acids: CASSSRTLGIQYF.

CDR3 sequence: CAWARMNTEAFF. In nucleotides, the CDR3 is TGTGCCTGGGCGCGTATGAACACTGAAGCTTTCTTT. The chain has TRBV30 and TRBJ1-1, with D unresolved. Germline V CDR1 and CDR2: GTSNPN, SVGIG (reference sequence). The CDR3 is 12 residues long. Trimming stripped 5 bases from V and 0 bases from J, with 7 bases between.

This clonotype came up once. The V gene is TRBV7-8, the J gene TRBJ2-2; D uncertain. The germline V gene encodes CDR1 SGHVS and CDR2 FQNEAQ. Trimming removed 5 bases from V and 6 bases from J, with 22 bases in between. This CDR3 spans 17 amino acids. CDR3 bases: TGTGCCAGCAGCCCAAGCTCCCCCCTAATCATCCCCGGGGAGCTGTTTTTT. The encoded protein is CASSPSSPLIIPGELFF.

V is TRBV12-3 or TRBV12-4 and J is TRBJ2-2; D perhaps matches TRBD2 (5 bases). V was trimmed by 7 bases and J by 5 bases, leaving 14 bases between them. The CDR3 extends over 14 amino acids. The CDR3 region has the DNA TGTGCCAGCATCCCCGGAAGGAGGACCGGGGAGCTGTTTTTT. Translation: CASIPGRRTGELFF.

This clonotype was seen ten or more times. J is TRBJ1-1 and V is TRBV12-3 or TRBV12-4; D perhaps matches TRBD1 (5 bases). This CDR3 has 15 residues. The V and J ends lost 4 bases and 1 base respectively, with 13 bases between them. Here the CDR3 DNA reads TGTGCCAGCAGTTCCCCGGGACTTCGGAACACTGAAGCTTTCTTT. Translated, it gives CASSSPGLRNTEAFF.

This clonotype was recorded at least ten times. The V and J genes are TRBV2 and TRBJ2-2; TRBD2 matches 12 bases. The CDR3 consists of 16 residues. Germline CDR1 SNHLY, CDR2 FYNNEI. The V segment lost 5 bases and the J segment 6 bases; nucleotides outside the gene matches: 7. CDR3 protein: CASSRLAGDQSGELFF. CDR3 DNA sequence: TGTGCCAGCAGTAGACTAGCGGGAGACCAATCCGGGGAGCTGTTTTTT. Variable domain in full (rest from reference TRBV2 and TRBJ2-2): EPEVTQTPSHQVTQMGQEVILRCVPISNHLYFYWYRQILGQKVEFLVSFYNNEISEKSEIFDDQFSVERPDGSNFTLKIRSTKLEDSAMYFCASSRLAGDQSGELFFGEGSRLTVL.

In its sample, this clonotype was seen many times. V and J are TRBV20-1 and TRBJ1-3, with TRBD1 matching over 7 bases. This CDR3 is built from 16 residues. Germline V gene lookup returns CDR1 DFQATT and CDR2 SNEGSKA (reference sequence). Trimming at V came to 0 bases and at J to 4 bases, leaving 9 bases not matched to a gene. CDR3 sequence (DNA): TGCAGTGCTAGAGATGGCGTCAGGGGGTACGGAAACACCATATATTTT. Encoded protein: CSARDGVRGYGNTIYF.

Only one count was recorded for this clonotype. The chain joins TRBV6-1 to TRBJ1-1; 8 nucleotides align to TRBD1. Germline V CDR1 and CDR2: MNHNS, SASEGT. The junction had 3 bases not matched to a gene; V was cut back by 7 bases and J by 2 bases. CDR3 length: 13 amino acids. The CDR3 nucleotides read TGTGCCAGCACAGGACAGGGTAACACTGAAGCTTTCTTT. It codes for CASTGQGNTEAFF.

This clonotype has more than one count but fewer than ten. V gene TRBV29-1 combines with J gene TRBJ2-1; TRBD1 matches 11 bases. V was clipped by 7 bases and J by 6 bases; unmatched bases: 5. The CDR3 runs to 13 residues. In germline, CDR1 is SQVTM, CDR2 ANQGSEA. The CDR3 DNA is TGCAGCGGGGACGGGACAGGGGGCAATGAGCAGTTCTTC. The encoded protein is CSGDGTGGNEQFF.

Many counts were recorded for this clonotype. V is TRBV28 and J is TRBJ1-1, with D possibly TRBD1 on 6 matching bases. CDR1 MDHEN and CDR2 SYDVKM come from the germline V gene. V lost 4 bases, J lost 6 bases, and 24 bases lay in between. CDR3 length: 17 amino acids. CDR3 residues: CASSSLVHRVMLAEAFF. The DNA for the CDR3 is TGTGCCAGCAGTTCTTTGGTGCACAGGGTGATGCTCGCTGAAGCTTTCTTT. Drawing the rest from reference TRBV28 and TRBJ1-1, the complete variable domain is DVKVTQSSRYLVKRTGEKVFLECVQDMDHENMFWYRQDPGLGLRLIYFSYDVKMKEKGDIPEGYSVSREKKERFSLILESASTNQTSMYLCASSSLVHRVMLAEAFFGQGTRLTVV.

This clonotype was counted many times. The CDR3 region is CASSSDRGLHEQYF. CDR3 DNA sequence: TGTGCCAGCAGTAGTGACAGGGGTCTCCACGAGCAGTACTTC. This chain connects TRBV28 to TRBJ2-7; TRBD1 matches at 8 bases. The length of the CDR3 is 14 residues. Germline V gene data show CDR1 as MDHEN and CDR2 as SYDVKM. J was trimmed by 5 bases and V by 5 bases; bases with no gene match: 8.

This sequence joins TRBV6-1 and TRBJ2-7, with 12 bases matching TRBD1. Germline trimming cut 7 bases from V and 6 bases from J; bases unmatched to any gene: 10. Germline lookup yields CDR1 MNHNS and CDR2 SASEGT. The CDR3 has 15 amino acids. The CDR3 sequence is CASIRQGTGGAEQYF. The CDR3 nucleotides are TGTGCCAGCATCCGCCAAGGGACAGGGGGCGCCGAGCAGTACTTC.

The chain uses TRBV11-2 and TRBJ2-7; 9 nucleotides agree with TRBD1. The CDR3 is 17 amino acids. CDR1 is SGHAT and CDR2 is FQNNGV in the germline V gene. J lost 0 bases, V lost 7 bases, and 13 bases had no gene match. The CDR3, as DNA: TGTGCCAGCACCCCATTCCCGGGACAGGGCTTCTCCTACGAGCAGTACTTC. It is translated as CASTPFPGQGFSYEQYF.

The chain employs TRBV30 and TRBJ1-5; D gene uncertain. Trimming took 1 base from V and 2 from J, leaving 6 bases between them. This CDR3 comprises 13 residues. Germline V CDR1 and CDR2: GTSNPN, SVGIG (reference sequence). CDR3 nucleotides: TGTGCCTGGAGTGAAACAGGCAATCAGCCCCAGCATTTT. Translation: CAWSETGNQPQHF.

This clonotype was counted only a few times. The chain uses TRBV6-1 and TRBJ2-7; D not certain. The end of the DNA fits TRBJ2-1 better, so the J call may be wrong. The CDR3 runs 16 residues. CDR1 MNHNS and CDR2 SASEGT come from the germline V gene. The CDR3 coding sequence is TGTGCCAGCAGTGAAGCACATAGGATAGAGGCCTACGAGCAGTTCTTC. Residues: CASSEAHRIEAYEQFF.

This chain connects TRBV5-1 to TRBJ2-7; D is perhaps TRBD2 (6 bases). Germline loops: CDR1 SGHRS, CDR2 YFSETQ. The CDR3 extends over 16 amino acids. Trimming left V 0 bases short and J 3 bases short, with 16 bases between. The CDR3 reads CASSLAGTPTIYEQYF. CDR3 nucleotide sequence: TGCGCCAGCAGCTTGGCCGGGACTCCAACCATCTACGAGCAGTACTTC.

At least ten counts were recorded for this clonotype. The chain carries TRBV30 and TRBJ1-2; D is perhaps TRBD1 (5 bases). Germline lookup yields CDR1 GTSNPN and CDR2 SVGIG (reference sequence). This CDR3 contains 14 residues. The ends were cut back, 4 bases at V and 2 bases at J, with 14 bases in the middle. The CDR3 nucleotides are TGTGCCTGGATCTCAAGGCGGGGGAACTATGGCTACACCTTC. It codes for CAWISRRGNYGYTF.

Turning to this clonotype: This sequence may be a read error, since a much larger clone differs from it by one base. The gene calls are TRBV12-3 or TRBV12-4 and TRBJ2-2, with a tentative D call TRBD2 (5 bases). The CDR3 contains 15 residues. The CDR3 nucleotides are TGTGCCAGCAGTCCTAGGGTTTCGAACACCGGGGAGCTGCTTTTT. It translates to CASSPRVSNTGELLF.

Many counts were recorded for this clonotype. The chain has TRBV15 and TRBJ2-6, with D hard to call. CDR1 is LNHNV, CDR2 YYDKDF, per germline (reference sequence). Trimming took off 3 bases at V and 0 bases at J, with 6 bases between the two ends. There are 15 residues in the CDR3. DNA for the CDR3: TGTGCCACCAGCAGGGAATCCTCTGGGGCCAACGTCCTGACTTTC. Translation: CATSRESSGANVLTF.

Of note for this clonotype: One end of the junction varies from germline; a read error may be responsible. The V and J genes are TRBV15 and TRBJ1-2; D remains ambiguous. CDR3 size: 15 residues. The germline V gene has CDR1 LNHNV and CDR2 YYDKDF (reference sequence). The DNA of the CDR3 is TGTGCCACCAGCAGAGGGGCGGCGCGTCTCTATGGCTACATCTTC. Translated, it gives CATSRGAARLYGYIF.

This clonotype was seen repeatedly, ten times or more. The V and J genes are TRBV29-1 and TRBJ2-5; D call uncertain. CDR3 size: 11 residues. Trimming removed 7 bases from V and 5 bases from J, with 11 bases in between. Per the germline V gene, CDR1 is SQVTM and CDR2 is ANQGSEA. CDR3 loop: CSGDHLETQYF. The DNA of the CDR3 is TGCAGCGGAGACCATCTGGAGACCCAGTACTTC.

The chain has TRBV6-1 and TRBJ2-2, with 10 bases matching TRBD2. CDR1 and CDR2 from the germline V gene are MNHNS and SASEGT. V lost 6 bases to trimming and J lost 5 bases; unmatched junction nucleotides: 3. The CDR3 totals 14 residues. CDR3 sequence: CASSPGLATGELFF. DNA of the CDR3: TGTGCCAGCAGCCCGGGACTAGCGACCGGGGAGCTGTTTTTT.

This clonotype appeared a few times. The chain is built from TRBV15 and TRBJ2-7; TRBD1 matches at 8 bases. This CDR3 has 13 residues. V lost 5 bases and J lost 6; bases outside the gene matches: 6. Germline CDR1 is LNHNV and CDR2 is YYDKDF (reference sequence). The CDR3 sequence: CATSYRTGTEQYF. CDR3 nucleotide sequence: TGTGCCACCAGCTACCGGACAGGGACCGAGCAGTACTTC.